These T cell receptor beta chains were read from a single sample in a study of CD8+CD57+ T cells in acquired aplastic anemia. TCRdb reprocessed the reads with MiXCR, giving one entry per CDR3 protein. The table records about 160,000 distinct CDR3 sequences, around 48% of them present only once. The sequenced sample consisted of sorted CD4+, CD8+, or CD8+CD57+ T cells (not recorded which) from PBMCs. These receptors all stem from a human donor with aplastic anemia. Each CDR3 is given without its conserved first and last residue. The order of the fields is CDR3 length, J gene, V gene, CDR3 protein.

>14|TRBJ2-5|TRBV7-2
ASSLVRSSSQETQY
>11|TRBJ1-1|TRBV10-3
AISEIPRTEAF
>16|TRBJ2-1|TRBV10-3
AISESSGRGRSYNEQF
>15|TRBJ2-3|TRBV5-1
ASSLVSGRGAGDTQY
>13|TRBJ2-6|TRBV12-3/TRBV12-4
ASSLWGSGANVLT
>12|TRBJ2-5|TRBV29-1
SVGITKGFETQY
>15|TRBJ2-1|TRBV6-1
ASRGTSGSRSYNEQF
>10|TRBJ2-5|TRBV29-1
SVLPGQETQY
>12|TRBJ1-1|TRBV19
ASSLGTGLGEAF
>13|TRBJ2-5|TRBV30
AWSSGQGGRGTQY
>13|TRBJ2-1|TRBV9
ASSVGGKSYNEQF
>9|TRBJ1-1|TRBV3-1
ATRVNTEAF
>12|TRBJ2-3|TRBV4-1
ASSQGRTTDTQY
>15|TRBJ1-6|TRBV11-1
ASSFRGQVIYNPPLH
>14|TRBJ2-7|TRBV6-1
ASSFSITGGFGEQY
>9|TRBJ2-5|TRBV12-3/TRBV12-4
ASSLKGRFD
>10|TRBJ2-5|TRBV10-3
AISAQQETQY
>10|TRBJ2-2|TRBV9
ASSETAGELF
>10|TRBJ1-4|TRBV6-2/TRBV6-3
ATSGDFEKLF
>12|TRBJ2-2|TRBV2
ASRKEQNTGELF
>13|TRBJ1-2|TRBV19
ASSNSGTGNYGYT
>13|TRBJ2-7|TRBV19
ASSIGVTGSYEQY
>13|TRBJ2-3|TRBV9
ASSSRTGNTDTQY
>13|TRBJ1-2|TRBV5-1
ASSLAVGGTYGYT
>13|TRBJ2-1|TRBV7-2
ASSLLPSGRGEQF
>10|TRBJ2-1|TRBV20-1
SARARPGTKF
>12|TRBJ1-3|TRBV20-1
SASPRSSGNTIY
>12|TRBJ2-6|TRBV12-3/TRBV12-4
ASTVRGGANVLT
>14|TRBJ2-7|TRBV6-2/TRBV6-3
ASRPSGAQASYEQY
>13|TRBJ2-7|TRBV7-9
ASSSLTVIRHEQY
>14|TRBJ2-7|TRBV19
ASSIAWGQERGEQY
>12|TRBJ2-7|TRBV20-1
SAMTSGSSGEQY
>11|TRBJ2-7|TRBV20-1
SARGLTPYEQY
>13|TRBJ2-7|TRBV6-1
ASSDQRSGSYEQY
>15|TRBJ2-5|TRBV12-3/TRBV12-4
ASSSLGLAGSKETQY
>12|TRBJ2-7|TRBV9
ASSPQGSTYEQY
>11|TRBJ1-2|TRBV7-9
ASSRDGYYGYT
>13|TRBJ2-7|TRBV5-5
ASRGAPPCSYEQY
>10|TRBJ2-2|TRBV12-3/TRBV12-4
ASKGMGGVLF
>13|TRBJ1-5|TRBV6-1
ASNPRGDVNQPQH
>14|TRBJ2-7|TRBV5-1
ASSLAWGVETYEQY
>14|TRBJ2-5|TRBV9
ASSVEGYRDGGAQY
>13|TRBJ2-1|TRBV6-1
ASSEPRQGYNEQF